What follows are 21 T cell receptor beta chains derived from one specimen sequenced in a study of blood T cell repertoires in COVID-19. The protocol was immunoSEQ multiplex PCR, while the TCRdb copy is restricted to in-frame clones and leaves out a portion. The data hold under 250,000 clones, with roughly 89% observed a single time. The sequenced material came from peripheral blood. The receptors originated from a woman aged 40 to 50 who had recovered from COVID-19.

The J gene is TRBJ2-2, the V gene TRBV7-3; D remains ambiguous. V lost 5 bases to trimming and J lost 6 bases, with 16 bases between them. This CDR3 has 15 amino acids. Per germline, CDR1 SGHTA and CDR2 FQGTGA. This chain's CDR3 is CASSPRPGSSGELFF. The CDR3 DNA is TGTGCCAGCAGCCCGCGTCCGGGTTCTTCCGGGGAGCTGTTTTTT.

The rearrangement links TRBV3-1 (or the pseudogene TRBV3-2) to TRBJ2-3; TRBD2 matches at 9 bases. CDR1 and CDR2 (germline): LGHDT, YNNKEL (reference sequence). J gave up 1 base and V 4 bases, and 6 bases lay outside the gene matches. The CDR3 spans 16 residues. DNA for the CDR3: TGTGCCAGCAGCCCCAGACTAGCGGCTCGCACAGATACGCAGTATTTT. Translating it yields CASSPRLAARTDTQYF.

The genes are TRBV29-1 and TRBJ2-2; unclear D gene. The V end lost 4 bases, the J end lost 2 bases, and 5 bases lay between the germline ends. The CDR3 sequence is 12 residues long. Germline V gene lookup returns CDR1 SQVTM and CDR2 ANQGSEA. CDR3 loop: CSVAINTGELFF. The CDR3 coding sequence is TGCAGCGTTGCCATCAACACCGGGGAGCTGTTTTTT.

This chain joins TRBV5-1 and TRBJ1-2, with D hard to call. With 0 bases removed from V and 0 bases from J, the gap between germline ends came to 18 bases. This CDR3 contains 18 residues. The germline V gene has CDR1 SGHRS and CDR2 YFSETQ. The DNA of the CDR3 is TGCGCCAGCAGCTTGGCCGGAGGCCCGGGTACGTCTAACTATGGCTACACCTTC. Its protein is CASSLAGGPGTSNYGYTF.

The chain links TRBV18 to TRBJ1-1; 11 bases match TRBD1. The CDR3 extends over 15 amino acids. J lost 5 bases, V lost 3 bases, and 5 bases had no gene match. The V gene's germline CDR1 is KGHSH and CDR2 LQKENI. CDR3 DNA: TGTGCCAGCTCACCCGGACAGGGGGCCGGGACTGAAGCTTTCTTT. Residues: CASSPGQGAGTEAFF.

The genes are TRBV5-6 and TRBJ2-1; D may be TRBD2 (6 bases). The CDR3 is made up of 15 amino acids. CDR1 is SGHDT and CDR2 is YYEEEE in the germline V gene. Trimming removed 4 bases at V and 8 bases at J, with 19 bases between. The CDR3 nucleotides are TGTGCCAGCAGCCATCTCAGAGGTGGAGGGGATGAGCAGTTCTTC. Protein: CASSHLRGGGDEQFF.

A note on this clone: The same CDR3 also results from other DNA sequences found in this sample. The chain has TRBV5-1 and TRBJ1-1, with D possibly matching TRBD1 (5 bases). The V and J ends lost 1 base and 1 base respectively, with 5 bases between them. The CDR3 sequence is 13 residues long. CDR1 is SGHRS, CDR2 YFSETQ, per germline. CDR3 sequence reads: CASSLTGNTEAFF. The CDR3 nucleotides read TGCGCCAGCAGCTTGACAGGGAACACTGAAGCTTTCTTT.

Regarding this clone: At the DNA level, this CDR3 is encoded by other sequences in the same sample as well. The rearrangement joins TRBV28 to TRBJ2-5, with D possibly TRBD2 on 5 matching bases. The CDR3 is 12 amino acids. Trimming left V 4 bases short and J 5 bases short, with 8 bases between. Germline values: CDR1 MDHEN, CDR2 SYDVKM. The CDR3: CASSSGLETQYF. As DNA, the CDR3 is TGTGCCAGCAGTTCTGGACTGGAGACCCAGTACTTC.

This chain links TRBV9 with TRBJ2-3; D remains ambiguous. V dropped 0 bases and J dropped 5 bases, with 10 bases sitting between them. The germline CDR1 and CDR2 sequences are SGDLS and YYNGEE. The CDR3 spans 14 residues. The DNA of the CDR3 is TGTGCCAGCAGCGTAGCTTCAGGCCAAGATACGCAGTATTTT. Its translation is CASSVASGQDTQYF.

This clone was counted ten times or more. DNA of the CDR3: TGTGCCAGTAGCCCCACCGGGGTTCAGCCCCAGCATTTT. It encodes CASSPTGVQPQHF. V gene TRBV19 combines with J gene TRBJ1-5; D remains unclear. From germline, CDR1 is LNHDA and CDR2 SQIVND (reference sequence). The V end was cut by 6 bases, the J end by 6 bases, with 12 bases between. This CDR3 spans 13 amino acids.

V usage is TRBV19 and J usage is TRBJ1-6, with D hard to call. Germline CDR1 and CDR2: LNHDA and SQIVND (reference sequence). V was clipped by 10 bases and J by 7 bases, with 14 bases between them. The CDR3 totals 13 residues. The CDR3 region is CATKGGLNSPLHF. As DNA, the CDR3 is TGTGCCACCAAAGGAGGTCTCAATTCACCCCTCCACTTT.

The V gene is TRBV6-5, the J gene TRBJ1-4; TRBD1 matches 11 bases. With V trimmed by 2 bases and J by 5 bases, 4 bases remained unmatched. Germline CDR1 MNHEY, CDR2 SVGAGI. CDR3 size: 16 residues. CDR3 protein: CASSYPGQGANEKLFF. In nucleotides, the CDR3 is TGTGCCAGCAGTTACCCAGGACAGGGGGCGAATGAAAAACTGTTTTTT.

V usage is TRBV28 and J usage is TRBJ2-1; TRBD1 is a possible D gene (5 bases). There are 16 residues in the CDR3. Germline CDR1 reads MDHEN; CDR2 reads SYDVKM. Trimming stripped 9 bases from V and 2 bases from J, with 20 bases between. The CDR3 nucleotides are TGTGCCAGTTCCCATGGGGTCCAGGGAACCTACAATGAGCAGTTCTTC. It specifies CASSHGVQGTYNEQFF.

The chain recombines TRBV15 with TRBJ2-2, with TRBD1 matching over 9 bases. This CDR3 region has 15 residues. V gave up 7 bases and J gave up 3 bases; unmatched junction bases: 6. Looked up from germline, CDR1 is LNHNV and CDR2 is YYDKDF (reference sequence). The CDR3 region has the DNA TGTGCCACCACGAACAGGGGGCCCGACACCGGGGAGCTGTTTTTT. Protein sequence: CATTNRGPDTGELFF.

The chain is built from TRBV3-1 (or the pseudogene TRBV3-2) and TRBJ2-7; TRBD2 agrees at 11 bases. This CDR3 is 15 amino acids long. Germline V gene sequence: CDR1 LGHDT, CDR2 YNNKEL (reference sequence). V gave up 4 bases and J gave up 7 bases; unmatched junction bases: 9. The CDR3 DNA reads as TGTGCCAGCAGCCGAAGTAGCGGGGGGGCGAGGGAGCAGTACTTC. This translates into CASSRSSGGAREQYF.

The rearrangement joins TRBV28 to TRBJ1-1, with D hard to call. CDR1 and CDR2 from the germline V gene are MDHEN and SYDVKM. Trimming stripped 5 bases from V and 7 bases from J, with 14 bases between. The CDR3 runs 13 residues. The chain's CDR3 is CASSTPGRDEAFF. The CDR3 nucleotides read TGTGCCAGCAGTACCCCCGGGAGGGATGAAGCTTTCTTT.

The CDR3 DNA follows: TGTGCCAGCAGTGGGACAGGGGAAGTCTCCTACGAGCAGTACTTC. Protein sequence: CASSGTGEVSYEQYF. The chain carries TRBV2 and TRBJ2-7, with 9 bases identical to TRBD1. The length of the CDR3 is 15 residues. Trimming took 4 bases from V and 0 from J; bases not matched to a gene: 4. From germline, CDR1 is SNHLY and CDR2 FYNNEI.

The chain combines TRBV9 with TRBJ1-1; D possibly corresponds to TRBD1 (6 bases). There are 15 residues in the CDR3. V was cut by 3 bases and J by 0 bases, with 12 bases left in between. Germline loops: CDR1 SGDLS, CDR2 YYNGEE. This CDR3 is CASSERGQMNTEAFF. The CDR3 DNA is TGTGCCAGCAGCGAAAGAGGACAGATGAACACTGAAGCTTTCTTT.

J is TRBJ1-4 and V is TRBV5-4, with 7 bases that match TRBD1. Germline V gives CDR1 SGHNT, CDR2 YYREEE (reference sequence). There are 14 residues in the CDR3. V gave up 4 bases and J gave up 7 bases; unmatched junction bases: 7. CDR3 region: CASSLQGGGEKLFF. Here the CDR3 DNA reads TGTGCCAGCAGCCTTCAGGGGGGAGGTGAAAAACTGTTTTTT. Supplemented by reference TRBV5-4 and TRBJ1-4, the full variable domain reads ETGVTQSPTHLIKTRGQQVTLRCSSQSGHNTVSWYQQALGQGPQFIFQYYREEENGRGNFPPRFSGLQFPNYSSELNVNALELDDSALYLCASSLQGGGEKLFFGSGTQLSVL.

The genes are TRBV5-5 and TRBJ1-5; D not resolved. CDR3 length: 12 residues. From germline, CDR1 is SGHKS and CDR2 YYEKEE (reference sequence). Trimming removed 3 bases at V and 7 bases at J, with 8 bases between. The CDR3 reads CASSWEIQPQHF. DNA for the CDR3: TGTGCCAGCAGCTGGGAGATACAGCCCCAGCATTTT.

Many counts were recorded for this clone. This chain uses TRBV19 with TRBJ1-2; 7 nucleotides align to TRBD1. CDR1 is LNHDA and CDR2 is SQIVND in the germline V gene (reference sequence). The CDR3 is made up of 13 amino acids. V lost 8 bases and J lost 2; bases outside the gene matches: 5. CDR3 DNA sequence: TGTGCCAGTCGTGCCAGGGGGAACTATGGCTACACCTTC. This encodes CASRARGNYGYTF.